This TCR beta chain was observed in a study of neoadjuvant anti-PD-1 for oral cavity cancer. This clone occurred a few times. Time point meaning: after neoadjuvant nivolumab, at surgical resection. Patients were newly diagnosed with stage II-IVA oral cavity squamous cell carcinoma without prior systemic or radiation treatment. Blood cells were analyzed directly, without culture or expansion. V was pared by 4 bases and J by 10 bases, with 17 bases between. There are 14 residues in the CDR3. CDR1 and CDR2 (germline): MNHEY, SVGAGI. Sequencing was performed with immunoSEQ multiplex PCR; in TCRdb, only in-frame clones are kept and a portion is missing. The table has tens of thousands of clones, about 77% seen once.

The TCR sequence derives from a person aged 35-79 years with oral cavity squamous cell carcinoma. Sequences were derived from PBMCs, sampled after nivolumab (anti-PD-1) treatment. The rearrangement links TRBV6-5 to TRBJ2-1, with a weak D call TRBD1 (6 bases). This chain's CDR3 is CASSSQHRVGEQFF. The CDR3 coding sequence is TGTGCCAGCAGTTCGCAACACAGGGTGGGGGAGCAGTTCTTC.